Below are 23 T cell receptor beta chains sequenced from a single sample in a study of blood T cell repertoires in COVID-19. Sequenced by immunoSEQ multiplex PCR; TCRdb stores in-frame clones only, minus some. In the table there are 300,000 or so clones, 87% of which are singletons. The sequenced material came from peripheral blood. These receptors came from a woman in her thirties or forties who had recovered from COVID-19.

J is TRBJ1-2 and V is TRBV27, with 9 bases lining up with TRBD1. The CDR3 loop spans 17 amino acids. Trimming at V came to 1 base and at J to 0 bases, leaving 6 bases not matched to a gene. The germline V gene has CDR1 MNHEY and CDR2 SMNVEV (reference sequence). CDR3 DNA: TGTGCCAGCAGTTTATGGGGACAGGGATGGGCTAACTATGGCTACACCTTC. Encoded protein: CASSLWGQGWANYGYTF.

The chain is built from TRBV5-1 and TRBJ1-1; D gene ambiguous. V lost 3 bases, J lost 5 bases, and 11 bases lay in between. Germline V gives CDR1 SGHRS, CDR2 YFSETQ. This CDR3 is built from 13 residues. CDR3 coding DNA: TGCGCCAGCAGCTCCGGGTCTCGGACTGAAGCTTTCTTT. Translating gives CASSSGSRTEAFF.

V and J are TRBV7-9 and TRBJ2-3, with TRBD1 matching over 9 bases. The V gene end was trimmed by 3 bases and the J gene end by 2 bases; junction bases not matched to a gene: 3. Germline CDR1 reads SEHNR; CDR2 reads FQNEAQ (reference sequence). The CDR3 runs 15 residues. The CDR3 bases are TGTGCCAGCAGCTTGGGACAGGGTTTCACAGATACGCAGTATTTT. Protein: CASSLGQGFTDTQYF. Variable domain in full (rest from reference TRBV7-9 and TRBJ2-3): DTGVSQNPRHKITKRGQNVTFRCDPISEHNRLYWYRQTLGQGPEFLTYFQNEAQLEKSRLLSDRFSAERPKGSFSTLEIQRTEQGDSAMYLCASSLGQGFTDTQYFGPGTRLTVL.

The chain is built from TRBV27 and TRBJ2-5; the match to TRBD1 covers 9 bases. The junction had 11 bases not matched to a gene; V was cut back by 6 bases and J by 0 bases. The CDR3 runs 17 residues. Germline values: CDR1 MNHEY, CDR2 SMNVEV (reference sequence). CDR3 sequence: CASSPGQGRGYQETQYF. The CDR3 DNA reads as TGTGCCAGCAGCCCCGGACAGGGGAGGGGATACCAAGAGACCCAGTACTTC.

The CDR3 coding sequence is TGTGCCAGCAGCCCCCGCGAACTAGCGGGTACCGGGGAGCTGTTTTTT. Residues: CASSPRELAGTGELFF. The genes are TRBV7-6 and TRBJ2-2; 9 bases fit TRBD2. J lost 5 bases, V lost 5 bases, and 9 bases had no gene match. The CDR3 is 16 amino acids. CDR1 is SGHVS, CDR2 FNYEAQ, per germline.

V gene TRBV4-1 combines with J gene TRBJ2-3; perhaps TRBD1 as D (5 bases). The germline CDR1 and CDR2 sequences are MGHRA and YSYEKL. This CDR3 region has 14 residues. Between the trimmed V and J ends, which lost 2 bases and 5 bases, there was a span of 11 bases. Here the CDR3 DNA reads TGCGCCAGCAGCCAATCTGGGGCGGAAGATACGCAGTATTTT. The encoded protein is CASSQSGAEDTQYF.

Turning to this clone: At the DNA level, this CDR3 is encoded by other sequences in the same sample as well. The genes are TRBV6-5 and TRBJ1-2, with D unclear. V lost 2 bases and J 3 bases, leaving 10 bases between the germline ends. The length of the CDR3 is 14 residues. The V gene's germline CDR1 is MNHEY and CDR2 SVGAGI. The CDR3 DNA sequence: TGTGCCAGCAGTTACGGGCAGCTCGACTATGGCTACACCTTC. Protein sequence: CASSYGQLDYGYTF.

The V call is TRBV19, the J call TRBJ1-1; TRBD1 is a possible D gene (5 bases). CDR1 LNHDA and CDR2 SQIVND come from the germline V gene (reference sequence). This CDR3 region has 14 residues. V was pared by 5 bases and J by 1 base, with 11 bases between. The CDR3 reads CASSWWQGNTEAFF. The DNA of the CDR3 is TGTGCCAGTAGTTGGTGGCAGGGGAACACTGAAGCTTTCTTT. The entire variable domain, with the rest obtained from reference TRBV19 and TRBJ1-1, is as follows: DGGITQSPKYLFRKEGQNVTLSCEQNLNHDAMYWYRQDPGQGLRLIYYSQIVNDFQKGDIAEGYSVSREKKESFPLTVTSAQKNPTAFYLCASSWWQGNTEAFFGQGTRLTVV.

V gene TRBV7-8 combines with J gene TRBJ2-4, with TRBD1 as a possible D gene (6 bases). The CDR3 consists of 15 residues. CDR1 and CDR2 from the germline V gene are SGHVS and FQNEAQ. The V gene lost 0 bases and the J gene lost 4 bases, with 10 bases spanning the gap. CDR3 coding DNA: TGTGCCAGCAGCTTAGCCGGTACAGGGAAAAACATTCAGTACTTC. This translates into CASSLAGTGKNIQYF.

The CDR3: CASSLEITGASTDTQYF. CDR3 coding DNA: TGTGCCAGCAGTTTAGAGATAACAGGGGCCAGCACAGATACGCAGTATTTT. This chain links TRBV27 with TRBJ2-3; TRBD1 matches at 7 bases. Germline lookup yields CDR1 MNHEY and CDR2 SMNVEV (reference sequence). V dropped 2 bases and J dropped 0; count of bases not matched to a gene: 8. The CDR3 runs 17 residues.

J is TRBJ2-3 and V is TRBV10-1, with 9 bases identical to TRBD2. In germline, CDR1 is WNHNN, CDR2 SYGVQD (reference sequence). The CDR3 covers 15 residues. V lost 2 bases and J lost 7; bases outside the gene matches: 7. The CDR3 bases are TGCGCCAGCAGTGAGCCGAGCGGGAGGCCTTATACGCAGTATTTT. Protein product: CASSEPSGRPYTQYF.

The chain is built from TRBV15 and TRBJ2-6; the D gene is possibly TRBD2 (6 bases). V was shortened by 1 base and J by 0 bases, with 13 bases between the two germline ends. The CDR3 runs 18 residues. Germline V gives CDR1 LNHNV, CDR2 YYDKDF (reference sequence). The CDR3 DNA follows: TGTGCCACCAGCAGAGTGCGGAGGGCACACTCTGGGGCCAACGTCCTGACTTTC. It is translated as CATSRVRRAHSGANVLTF.

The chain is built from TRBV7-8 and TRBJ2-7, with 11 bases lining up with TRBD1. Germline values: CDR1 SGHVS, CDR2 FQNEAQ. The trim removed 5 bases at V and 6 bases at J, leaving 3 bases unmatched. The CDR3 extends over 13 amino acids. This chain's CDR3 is CASSVGQGGEQYF. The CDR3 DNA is TGTGCCAGCAGCGTGGGACAGGGGGGCGAGCAGTACTTC. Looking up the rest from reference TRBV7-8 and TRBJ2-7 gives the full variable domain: GAGVSQSPRYKVAKRGQDVALRCDPISGHVSLFWYQQALGQGPEFLTYFQNEAQLDKSGLPSDRFFAERPEGSVSTLKIQRTQQEDSAVYLCASSVGQGGEQYFGPGTRLTVT.

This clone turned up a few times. The CDR3 loop is CASSESPGQGTEAFF. CDR3 DNA sequence: TGCGCCAGCAGTGAGTCGCCGGGACAGGGGACTGAAGCTTTCTTT. J is TRBJ1-1 and V is TRBV10-1, with 10 bases matching TRBD1. This CDR3 region has 15 residues. In germline, CDR1 is WNHNN, CDR2 SYGVQD (reference sequence). V lost 0 bases and J lost 5; bases outside the gene matches: 3.

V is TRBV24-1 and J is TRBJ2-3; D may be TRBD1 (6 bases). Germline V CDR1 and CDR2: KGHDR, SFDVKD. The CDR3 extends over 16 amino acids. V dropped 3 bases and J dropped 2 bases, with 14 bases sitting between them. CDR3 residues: CATSDRTASDTDTQYF. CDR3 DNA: TGTGCCACCAGTGATCGGACAGCCTCTGACACAGATACGCAGTATTTT.

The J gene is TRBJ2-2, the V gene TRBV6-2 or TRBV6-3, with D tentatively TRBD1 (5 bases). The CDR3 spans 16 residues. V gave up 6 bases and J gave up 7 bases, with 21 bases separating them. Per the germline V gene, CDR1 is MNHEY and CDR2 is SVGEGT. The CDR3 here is CASSLTSGPPGGELFF. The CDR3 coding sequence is TGTGCCAGCAGCCTCACGTCAGGGCCCCCGGGCGGGGAGCTGTTTTTT.

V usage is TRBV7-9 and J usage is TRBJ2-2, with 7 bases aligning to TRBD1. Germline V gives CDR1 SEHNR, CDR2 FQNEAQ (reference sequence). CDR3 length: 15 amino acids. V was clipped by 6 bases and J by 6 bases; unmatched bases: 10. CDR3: CASRTTGARAGELFF. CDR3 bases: TGTGCCAGCAGAACCACAGGGGCGAGGGCCGGGGAGCTGTTTTTT. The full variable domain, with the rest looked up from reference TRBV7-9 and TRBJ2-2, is DTGVSQNPRHKITKRGQNVTFRCDPISEHNRLYWYRQTLGQGPEFLTYFQNEAQLEKSRLLSDRFSAERPKGSFSTLEIQRTEQGDSAMYLCASRTTGARAGELFFGEGSRLTVL.

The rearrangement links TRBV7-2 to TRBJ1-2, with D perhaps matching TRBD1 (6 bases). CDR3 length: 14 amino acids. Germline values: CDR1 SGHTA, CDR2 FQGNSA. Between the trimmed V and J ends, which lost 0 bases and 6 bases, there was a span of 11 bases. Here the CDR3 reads CASSLARGGHGYTF. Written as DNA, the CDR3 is TGTGCCAGCAGCTTAGCCCGCGGGGGCCATGGCTACACCTTC.

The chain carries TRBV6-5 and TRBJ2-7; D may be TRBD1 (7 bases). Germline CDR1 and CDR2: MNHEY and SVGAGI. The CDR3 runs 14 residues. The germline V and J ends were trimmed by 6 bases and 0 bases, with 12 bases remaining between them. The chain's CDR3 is CASRRQGGSYEQYF. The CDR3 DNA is TGTGCCAGCAGGAGGCAGGGGGGCTCCTACGAGCAGTACTTC.

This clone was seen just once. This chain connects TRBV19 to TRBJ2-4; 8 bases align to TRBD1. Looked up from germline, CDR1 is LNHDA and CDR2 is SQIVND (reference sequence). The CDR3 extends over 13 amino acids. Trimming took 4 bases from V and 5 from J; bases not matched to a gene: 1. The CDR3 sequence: CASSTDRENIQYF. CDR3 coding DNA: TGTGCCAGTAGTACGGACAGGGAAAACATTCAGTACTTC.

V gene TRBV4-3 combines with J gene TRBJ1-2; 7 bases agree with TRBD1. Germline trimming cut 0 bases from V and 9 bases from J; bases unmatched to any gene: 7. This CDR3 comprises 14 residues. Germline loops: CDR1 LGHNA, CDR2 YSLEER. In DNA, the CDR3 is TGCGCCAGCAGCCAAGAACGACAGGGTAGGAGCTACACCTTC. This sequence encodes CASSQERQGRSYTF.

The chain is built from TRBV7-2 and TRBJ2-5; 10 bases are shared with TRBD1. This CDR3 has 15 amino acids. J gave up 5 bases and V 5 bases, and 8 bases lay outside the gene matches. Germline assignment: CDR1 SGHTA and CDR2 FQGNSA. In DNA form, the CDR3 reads TGTGCCAGCAGCACCTGGGACAGGGGAGGGGAGACCCAGTACTTC. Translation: CASSTWDRGGETQYF.

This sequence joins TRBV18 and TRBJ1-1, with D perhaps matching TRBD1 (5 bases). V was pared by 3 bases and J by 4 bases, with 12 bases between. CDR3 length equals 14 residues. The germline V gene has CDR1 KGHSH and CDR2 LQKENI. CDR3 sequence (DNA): TGTGCCAGCTCACCTGTTGCGGGGGGCACTGAAGCTTTCTTT. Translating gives CASSPVAGGTEAFF. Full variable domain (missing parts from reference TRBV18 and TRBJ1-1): NAGVMQNPRHLVRRRGQEARLRCSPMKGHSHVYWYRQLPEEGLKFMVYLQKENIIDESGMPKERFSAEFPKEGPSILRIQQVVRGDSAAYFCASSPVAGGTEAFFGQGTRLTVV.